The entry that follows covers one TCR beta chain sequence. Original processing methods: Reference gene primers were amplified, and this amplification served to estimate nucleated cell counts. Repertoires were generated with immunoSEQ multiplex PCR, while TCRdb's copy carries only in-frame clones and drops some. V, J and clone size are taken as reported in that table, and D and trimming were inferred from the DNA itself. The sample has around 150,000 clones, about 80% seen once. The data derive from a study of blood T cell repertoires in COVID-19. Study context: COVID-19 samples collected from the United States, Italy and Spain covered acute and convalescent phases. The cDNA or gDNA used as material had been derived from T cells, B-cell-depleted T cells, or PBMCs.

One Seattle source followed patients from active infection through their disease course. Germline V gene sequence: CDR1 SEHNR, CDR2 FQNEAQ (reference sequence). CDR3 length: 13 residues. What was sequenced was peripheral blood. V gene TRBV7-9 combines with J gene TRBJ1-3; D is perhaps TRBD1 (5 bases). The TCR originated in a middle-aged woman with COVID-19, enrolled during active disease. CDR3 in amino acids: CAADSRSGNTIYF. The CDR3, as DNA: TGTGCGGCCGACAGCCGCTCTGGAAACACCATATATTTT. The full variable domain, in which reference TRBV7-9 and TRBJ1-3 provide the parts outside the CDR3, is DTGVSQNPRHKITKRGQNVTFRCDPISEHNRLYWYRQTLGQGPEFLTYFQNEAQLEKSRLLSDRFSAERPKGSFSTLEIQRTEQGDSAMYLCAADSRSGNTIYFGEGSWLTVV.